One sample yielded the 7 T cell receptor delta chains listed below, sequenced in a study of gamma-delta T cells after stem cell transplantation. With CATT, TCRdb re-called clones from the RT-PCR reads. The sample yields some 5,800 delta-chain clones, about 1.9% seen once. Sequences were obtained from gamma-delta T cells. The source of these receptors is a human donor. It is not recorded whose cells these are; they may come from a transplant donor.

Comments on this clone: The protein that TCRdb holds for this DNA derives from a much larger clone and differs from the translated DNA at residue 4, which likely indicates a read error; the protein shown here is translated from the DNA. The chain carries TRDV2 and TRDJ1; TRDD3 matches 8 bases. The CDR3 consists of 16 residues. From germline, CDR1 is GEAIGNYY and CDR2 EKD. Trimming cost V 6 bases and J 0 bases; bases outside gene matches: 11. The CDR3 DNA follows: TGTGCCTGTAACGGGCTACTGGGGGCCTACACCGATAAACTCATCTTT. Translation: CACNGLLGAYTDKLIF.

This clone appeared a few times. A far larger clone lies a single base away; this is likely a read error. In the same sample, other DNA sequences code for this CDR3. The chain carries TRDV2 and TRDJ1; the match to TRDD3 covers 7 bases. Germline V gene data show CDR1 as GEAIGNYY and CDR2 as EKD. This CDR3 spans 15 amino acids. The CDR3 DNA follows: TGCGCCTGTGACACCGTTGGGGGAGGCCGAGATAAACTCATCTTT. This translates into CACDTVGGGRDKLIF.

This clone was counted ten times or more. Other DNA variants within this sample encode the same CDR3. The V call is TRDV2, the J call TRDJ2; 8 bases agree with TRDD3. Germline trimming cut 3 bases from V and 11 bases from J; bases unmatched to any gene: 28. This CDR3 region has 20 residues. The germline V gene encodes CDR1 GEAIGNYY and CDR2 EKD. The CDR3 coding sequence is TGTGCCTGTGACTCGGCCCCCATCAGAGGGGGGATAAAGAACACGGCGCAACTCTTCTTT. Its protein product is CACDSAPIRGGIKNTAQLFF.

Many counts were recorded for this clone. V is TRDV2 and J is TRDJ3; maybe TRDD3 (6 bases). The CDR3 spans 23 residues. V lost 0 bases to trimming and J lost 1 base, with 27 bases between them. In germline, CDR1 is GEAIGNYY, CDR2 EKD. This CDR3 is CACDTGWDLGPQESSWDTRQMFF. For the CDR3, the DNA is TGTGCCTGTGACACCGGATGGGACCTGGGGCCCCAAGAGTCGTCCTGGGACACCCGACAGATGTTTTTC.

Regarding this clone: The protein given by TCRdb reflects a much larger clone and differs at residue 3 from this DNA's translation, likely from a read error; the protein shown is the DNA's translation. V usage is TRDV2 and J usage is TRDJ1; 11 nucleotides agree with TRDD3. Germline assignment: CDR1 GEAIGNYY and CDR2 EKD. The CDR3 covers 17 residues. CDR3 bases: TGTGCCCGTGACACTCTGGGGGATACATGGGGCACCGATAAACTCATCTTT. Translation gives CARDTLGDTWGTDKLIF.

About this clone itself: A much larger clone lies one base from this, so it may be a read error. Other nucleotide sequences in the sample specify the same CDR3. The chain joins TRDV2 to TRDJ1; TRDD3 matches at 12 bases. Germline CDR1 reads GEAIGNYY; CDR2 reads EKD. CDR3 length: 22 residues. The CDR3 DNA reads TGCGCCTGTGACACCCTAGATCATCTACTACTGCTGGGGGATACGCGGGAGCATAAACTCATCTTT. This translates into CACDTLDHLLLLGDTREHKLIF.

There are many counts of this clone. This rearrangement joins TRDV2 to TRDJ1; a possible D gene is TRDD3 (5 bases). This CDR3 has 15 residues. The germline V gene has CDR1 GEAIGNYY and CDR2 EKD. V was pared by 4 bases and J by 3 bases, with 17 bases between. The CDR3 coding sequence is TGTGCCTGTGATTATCTTACTGGAAAGGCCGATAAACTCATCTTT. Its translation is CACDYLTGKADKLIF.